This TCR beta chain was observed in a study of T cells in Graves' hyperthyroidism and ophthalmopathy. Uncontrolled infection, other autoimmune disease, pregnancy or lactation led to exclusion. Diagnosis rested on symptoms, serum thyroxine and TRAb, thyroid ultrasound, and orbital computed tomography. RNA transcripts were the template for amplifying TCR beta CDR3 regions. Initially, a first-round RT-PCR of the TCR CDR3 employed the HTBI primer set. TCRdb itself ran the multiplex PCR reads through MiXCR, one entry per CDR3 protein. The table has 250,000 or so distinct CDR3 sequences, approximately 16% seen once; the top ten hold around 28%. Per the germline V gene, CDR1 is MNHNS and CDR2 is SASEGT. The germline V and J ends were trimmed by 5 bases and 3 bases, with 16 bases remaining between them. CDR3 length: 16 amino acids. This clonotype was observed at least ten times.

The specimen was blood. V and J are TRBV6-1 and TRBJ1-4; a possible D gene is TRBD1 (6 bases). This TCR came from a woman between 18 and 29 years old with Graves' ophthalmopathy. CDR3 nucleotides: TGTGCCAGCAGTCCGCGGGGGCGATCCCCTAATGAAAAACTGTTTTTT. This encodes CASSPRGRSPNEKLFF.